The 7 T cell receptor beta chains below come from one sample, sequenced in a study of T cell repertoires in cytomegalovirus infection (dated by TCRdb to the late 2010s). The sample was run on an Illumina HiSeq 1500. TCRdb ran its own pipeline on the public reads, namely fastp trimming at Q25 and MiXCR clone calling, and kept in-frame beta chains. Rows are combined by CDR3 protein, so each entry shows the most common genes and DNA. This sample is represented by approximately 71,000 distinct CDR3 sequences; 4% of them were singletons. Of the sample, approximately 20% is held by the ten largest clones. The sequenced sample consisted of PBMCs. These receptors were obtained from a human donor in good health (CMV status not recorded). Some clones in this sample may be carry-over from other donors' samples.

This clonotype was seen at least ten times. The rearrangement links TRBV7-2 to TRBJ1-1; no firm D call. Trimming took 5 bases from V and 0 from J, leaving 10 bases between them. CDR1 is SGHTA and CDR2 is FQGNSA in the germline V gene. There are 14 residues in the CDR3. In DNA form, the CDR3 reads TGTGCCAGCAGCCCTCATCAGATGAACACTGAAGCTTTCTTT. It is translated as CASSPHQMNTEAFF.

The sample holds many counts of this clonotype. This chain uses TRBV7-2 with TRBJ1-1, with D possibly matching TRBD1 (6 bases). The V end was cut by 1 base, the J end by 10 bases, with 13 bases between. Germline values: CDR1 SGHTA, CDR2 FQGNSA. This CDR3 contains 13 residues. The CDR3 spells CASSLGTRGGAFF. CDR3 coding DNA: TGTGCCAGCAGCTTAGGGACCAGGGGAGGAGCTTTCTTT.

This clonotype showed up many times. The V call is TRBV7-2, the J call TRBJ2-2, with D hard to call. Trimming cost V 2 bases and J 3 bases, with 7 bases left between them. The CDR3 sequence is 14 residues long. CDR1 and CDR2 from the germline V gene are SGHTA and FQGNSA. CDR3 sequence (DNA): TGTGCCAGCAGCTTACCCTCCTACACCGGGGAGCTGTTTTTT. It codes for CASSLPSYTGELFF.

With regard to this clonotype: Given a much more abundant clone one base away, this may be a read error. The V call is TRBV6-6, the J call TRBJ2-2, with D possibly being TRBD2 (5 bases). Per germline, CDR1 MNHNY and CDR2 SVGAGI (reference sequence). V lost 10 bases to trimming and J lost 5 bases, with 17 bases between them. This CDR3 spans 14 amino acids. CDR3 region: CANSYGSATGELFF. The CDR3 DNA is TGTGCCAACAGCTATGGGAGTGCGACCGGGGAGCTGTTTTTT.

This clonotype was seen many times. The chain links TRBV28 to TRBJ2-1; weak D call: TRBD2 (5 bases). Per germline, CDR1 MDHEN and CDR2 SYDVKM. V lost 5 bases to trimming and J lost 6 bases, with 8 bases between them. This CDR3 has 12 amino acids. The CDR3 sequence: CASSIAFNEQFF. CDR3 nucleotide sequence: TGTGCCAGCAGTATAGCGTTCAATGAGCAGTTCTTC.

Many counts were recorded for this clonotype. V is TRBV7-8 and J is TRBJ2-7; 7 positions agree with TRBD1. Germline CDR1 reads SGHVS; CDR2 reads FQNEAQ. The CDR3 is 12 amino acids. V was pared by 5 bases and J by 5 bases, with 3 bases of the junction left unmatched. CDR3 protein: CASSPDRNEQYF. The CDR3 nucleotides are TGTGCCAGCAGCCCGGACAGGAACGAGCAGTACTTC.

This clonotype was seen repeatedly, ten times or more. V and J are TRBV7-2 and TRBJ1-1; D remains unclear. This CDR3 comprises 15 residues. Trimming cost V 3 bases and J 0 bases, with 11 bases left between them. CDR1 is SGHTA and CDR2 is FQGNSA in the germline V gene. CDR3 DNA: TGTGCCAGCAGCTTTCGTGTAGGGATGAACACTGAAGCTTTCTTT. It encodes CASSFRVGMNTEAFF. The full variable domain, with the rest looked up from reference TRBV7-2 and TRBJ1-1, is GAGVSQSPSNKVTEKGKDVELRCDPISGHTALYWYRQSLGQGLEFLIYFQGNSAPDKSGLPSDRFSAERTGGSVSTLTIQRTQQEDSAVYLCASSFRVGMNTEAFFGQGTRLTVV.